This T cell receptor beta chain originates from a study of technical replicates of blood from a handful of donors. Sequencing used immunoSEQ multiplex PCR; TCRdb keeps in-frame clones, though not all of them. The sample consists of 74,000 or so clones, approximately 96% of them appearing once. The CDR3 runs 15 residues. The source material was T cells isolated from PBMCs. V is TRBV1 and J is TRBJ1-5; the table's D call, TRBD1, was not checked against the DNA. TRBV1 is flagged as a pseudogene. This clonotype was obtained from a human donor in good health. This chain's CDR3 is CTSSQVAGTGQPQHF. CDR3 DNA sequence: TGCACCAGCAGCCAAGTGGCAGGGACAGGTCAGCCCCAGCATTTT.